This is a list of T cell receptor beta chains from one sample in a study of blood T cell repertoires in COVID-19. Libraries were prepared by immunoSEQ multiplex PCR; TCRdb keeps only in-frame clonotypes and omits some of them. The sample lists under 50,000 clones, 90% seen once, with around 20% in the top ten. Source material: peripheral blood. These receptors were collected from a man between 65 and 85 years old with active COVID-19. Both conserved end residues are part of each CDR3. The D gene is left open where the match is weak. Expanded clones are given a class, and other clones once, few, many or no size at all.

clone size	D gene	V gene	J gene	CDR3 protein	CDR3 DNA
NA	TRBD1	TRBV20-1	TRBJ1-5	CSASYRGLSNQPQHF	TGCAGTGCCAGTTACAGGGGGTTAAGCAATCAGCCCCAGCATTTT
few	NA	TRBV21-1	TRBJ2-7	CASSKGPGTSGPAVYEQYF	TGTGCCAGCAGCAAGGGACCCGGGACTAGCGGGCCTGCCGTCTACGAGCAGTACTTC
once	NA	TRBV2	TRBJ1-5	CASRGAVSIQPQHF	TGTGCCAGCAGGGGGGCAGTCAGTATACAGCCCCAGCATTTT
NA	TRBD2	TRBV6-2/TRBV6-3	TRBJ2-5	CASSTGLAGVQETQYF	TGTGCCAGCAGTACGGGACTAGCGGGGGTTCAAGAGACCCAGTACTTC
NA	NA	TRBV4-1	TRBJ1-1	CASSQPQGYTEAFF	TGCGCCAGCAGCCAGCCACAGGGTTATACTGAAGCTTTCTTT
few	NA	TRBV7-9	TRBJ1-1	CASSLTPVEALRSEAFF	TGTGCCAGCAGCTTAACACCCGTCGAGGCGTTGAGATCTGAAGCTTTCTTT
NA	NA	TRBV28	TRBJ1-5	CASTTGGIRNQPQHF	TGTGCCAGCACTACCGGGGGGATTAGGAATCAGCCCCAGCATTTT
NA	NA	TRBV19	TRBJ1-6	CASSIGQSSYNSPLHF	TGTGCCAGTAGTATAGGACAAAGCTCCTATAATTCACCCCTCCACTTT
NA	TRBD1	TRBV24-1	TRBJ2-7	CATSASGTASSYEQYF	TGTGCCACCAGCGCCTCCGGGACAGCTAGCTCCTACGAGCAGTACTTC
NA	TRBD2	TRBV9	TRBJ2-2	CASSAFSGVGTGELFF	TGTGCCAGCAGCGCGTTTAGCGGGGTTGGAACCGGGGAGCTGTTTTTT
NA	NA	TRBV15	TRBJ1-2	CATSSVHTTFYGYTF	TGTGCCACCAGCAGTGTCCACACCACGTTCTATGGCTACACCTTC
few	TRBD1	TRBV18	TRBJ2-3	CASSPDRGGTGQYF	TGTGCCAGCTCACCTGACAGGGGCGGGACTGGGCAGTATTTT
NA	TRBD1	TRBV29-1	TRBJ1-2	CSVWTGGVYGYTF	TGCAGCGTTTGGACAGGGGGAGTCTATGGCTACACCTTC
NA	NA	TRBV18	TRBJ1-2	CASSTGQTHRGYTF	TGTGCCAGCTCTACCGGACAGACCCATAGAGGCTACACCTTC
NA	TRBD1	TRBV7-8	TRBJ1-1	CASSDPRGPNEAFF	TGTGCCAGCAGCGATCCGAGGGGGCCGAATGAAGCTTTCTTT
NA	NA	TRBV6-2/TRBV6-3	TRBJ2-5	CASSNFKETQYF	TGTGCCAGCAGCAACTTCAAAGAGACCCAGTACTTC